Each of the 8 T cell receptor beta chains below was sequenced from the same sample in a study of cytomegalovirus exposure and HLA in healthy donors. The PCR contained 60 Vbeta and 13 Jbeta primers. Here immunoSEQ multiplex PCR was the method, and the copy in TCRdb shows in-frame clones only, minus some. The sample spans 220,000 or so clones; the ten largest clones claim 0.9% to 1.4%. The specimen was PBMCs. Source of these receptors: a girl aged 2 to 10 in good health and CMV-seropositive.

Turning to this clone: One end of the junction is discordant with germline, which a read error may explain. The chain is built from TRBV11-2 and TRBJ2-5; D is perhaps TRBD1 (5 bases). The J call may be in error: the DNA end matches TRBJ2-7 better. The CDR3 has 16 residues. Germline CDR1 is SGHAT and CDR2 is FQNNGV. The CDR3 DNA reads TGTGCCAGCAGCTTAGATTGGGGCAGGAGCTCCGACGAGCAGTACTTC. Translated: CASSLDWGRSSDEQYF.

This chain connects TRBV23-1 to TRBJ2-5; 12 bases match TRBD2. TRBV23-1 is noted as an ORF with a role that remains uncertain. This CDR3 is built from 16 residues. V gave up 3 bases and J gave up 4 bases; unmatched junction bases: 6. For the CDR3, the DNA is TGCGCCAGCAGTCATACACTAGCGGGAGGACGAGAGACCCAGTACTTC. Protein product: CASSHTLAGGRETQYF.

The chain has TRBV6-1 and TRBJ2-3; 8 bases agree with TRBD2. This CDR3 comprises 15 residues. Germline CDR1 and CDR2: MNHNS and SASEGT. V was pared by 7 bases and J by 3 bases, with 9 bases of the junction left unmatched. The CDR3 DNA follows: TGTGCCAGCACTGCCTTTAGCGGGAATACAGATACGCAGTATTTT. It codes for CASTAFSGNTDTQYF.

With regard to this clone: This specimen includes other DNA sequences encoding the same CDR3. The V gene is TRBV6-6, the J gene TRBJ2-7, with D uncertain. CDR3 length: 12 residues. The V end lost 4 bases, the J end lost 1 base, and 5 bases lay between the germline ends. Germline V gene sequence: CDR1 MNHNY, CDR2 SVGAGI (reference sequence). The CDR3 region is CASSSGSYEQYF. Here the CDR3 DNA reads TGTGCCAGCAGTTCAGGATCCTACGAGCAGTACTTC.

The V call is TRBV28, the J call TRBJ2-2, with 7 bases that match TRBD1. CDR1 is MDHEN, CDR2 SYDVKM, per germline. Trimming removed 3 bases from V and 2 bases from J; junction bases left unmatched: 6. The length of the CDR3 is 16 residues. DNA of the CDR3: TGTGCCAGCAGTTTTGGGACAGTTGTTAACACCGGGGAGCTGTTTTTT. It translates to CASSFGTVVNTGELFF.

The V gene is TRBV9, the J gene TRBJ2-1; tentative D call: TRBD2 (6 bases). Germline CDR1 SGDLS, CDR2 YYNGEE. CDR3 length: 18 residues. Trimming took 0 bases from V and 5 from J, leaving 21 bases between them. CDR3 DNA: TGTGCCAGCAGCGTAGAAGAGGGTTCGGCGGGATGGCACAATGAGCAGTTCTTC. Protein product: CASSVEEGSAGWHNEQFF.

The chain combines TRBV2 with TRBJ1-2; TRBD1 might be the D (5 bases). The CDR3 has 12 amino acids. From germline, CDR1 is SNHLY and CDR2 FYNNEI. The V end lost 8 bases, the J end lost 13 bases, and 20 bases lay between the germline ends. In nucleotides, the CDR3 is TGTGCCAGCCGTTGGTCGAGGGACTTTTCCACCTTC. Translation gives CASRWSRDFSTF. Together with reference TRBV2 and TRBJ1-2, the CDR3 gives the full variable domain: EPEVTQTPSHQVTQMGQEVILRCVPISNHLYFYWYRQILGQKVEFLVSFYNNEISEKSEIFDDQFSVERPDGSNFTLKIRSTKLEDSAMYFCASRWSRDFSTFGSGTRLTVV.

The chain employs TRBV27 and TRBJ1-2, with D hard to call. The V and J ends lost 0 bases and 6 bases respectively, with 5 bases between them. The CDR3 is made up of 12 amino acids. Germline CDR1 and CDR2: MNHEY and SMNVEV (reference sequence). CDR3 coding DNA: TGTGCCAGCAGTTTATCCGGAGATGGCTACACCTTC. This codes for CASSLSGDGYTF.